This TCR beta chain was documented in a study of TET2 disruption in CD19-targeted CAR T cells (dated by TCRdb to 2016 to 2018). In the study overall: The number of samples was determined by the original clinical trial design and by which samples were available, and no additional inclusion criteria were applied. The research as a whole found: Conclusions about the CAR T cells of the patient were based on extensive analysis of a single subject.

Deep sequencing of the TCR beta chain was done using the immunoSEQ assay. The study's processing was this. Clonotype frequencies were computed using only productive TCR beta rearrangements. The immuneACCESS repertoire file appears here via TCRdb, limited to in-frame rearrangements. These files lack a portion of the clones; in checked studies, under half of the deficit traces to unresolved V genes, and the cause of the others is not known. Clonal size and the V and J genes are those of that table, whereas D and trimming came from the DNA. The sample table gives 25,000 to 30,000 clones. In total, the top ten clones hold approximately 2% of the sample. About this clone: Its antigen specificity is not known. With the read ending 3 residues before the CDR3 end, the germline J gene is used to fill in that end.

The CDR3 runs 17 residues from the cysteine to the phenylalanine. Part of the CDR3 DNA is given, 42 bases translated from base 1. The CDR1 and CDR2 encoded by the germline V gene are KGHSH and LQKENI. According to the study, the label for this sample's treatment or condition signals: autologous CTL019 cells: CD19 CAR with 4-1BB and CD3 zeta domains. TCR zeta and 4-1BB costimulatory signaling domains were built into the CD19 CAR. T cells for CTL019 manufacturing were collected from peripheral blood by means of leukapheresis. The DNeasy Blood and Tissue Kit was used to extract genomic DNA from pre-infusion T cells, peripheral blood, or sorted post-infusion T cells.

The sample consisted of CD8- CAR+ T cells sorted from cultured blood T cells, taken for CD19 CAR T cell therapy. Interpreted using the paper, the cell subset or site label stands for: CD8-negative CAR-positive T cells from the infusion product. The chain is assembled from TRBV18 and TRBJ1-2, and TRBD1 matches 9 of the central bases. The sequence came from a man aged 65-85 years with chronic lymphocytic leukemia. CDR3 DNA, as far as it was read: TGTGCCAGCTCAGCCCTGGGACAGGGCGCGGGCACAGATACC. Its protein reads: CASSALGQGAGTDT. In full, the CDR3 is CASSALGQGAGTDTYTF.